This is a list of T cell receptor beta chains from one sample in a study of graft-versus-host responses after intestinal transplantation. The repertoire was sequenced with immunoSEQ multiplex PCR; TCRdb's copy has only in-frame clones and lacks some. Altogether about 100,000 clones are present, more than 80% being singletons, with the ten largest covering approximately 16%. The specimen was PBMCs, collected 453 days after intestinal transplant. The receptor set was obtained from a human patient who received an intestinal transplant, so some T cells may come from the graft donor. Each CDR3 is given with its conserved first and last residue. Fields, in order: CDR3 length, V gene, D gene, J gene, clone size, CDR3 protein, CDR3 DNA. A D gene is named only where the DNA matches it firmly. Some rows mark clone size as missing; the rest say once, few, many or name a class of expanded clone.

cdr3_length: 15; v_call: TRBV14; d_call: TRBD1; j_call: TRBJ1-6; clone_size: NA; cdr3_aa: CASSRGGDRLSPLHF; cdr3_nt: TGTGCCAGCAGCCGGGGGGGGGACAGGCTCTCACCCCTCCACTTT
cdr3_length: 17; v_call: TRBV2; d_call: NA; j_call: TRBJ1-5; clone_size: NA; cdr3_aa: CAGLGGKDTYSNQPQHF; cdr3_nt: TGTGCCGGCCTGGGAGGAAAAGACACTTATAGCAATCAGCCCCAGCATTTT
cdr3_length: 15; v_call: TRBV9; d_call: NA; j_call: TRBJ2-7; clone_size: NA; cdr3_aa: CASSANIGRSYEQYF; cdr3_nt: TGTGCCAGCAGCGCGAACATAGGGCGTTCCTACGAGCAGTACTTC
cdr3_length: 14; v_call: TRBV7-9; d_call: NA; j_call: TRBJ1-2; clone_size: NA; cdr3_aa: CASKRESGNYGYTF; cdr3_nt: TGTGCCAGCAAGAGGGAAAGTGGGAACTATGGCTACACCTTC
cdr3_length: 12; v_call: TRBV19; d_call: NA; j_call: TRBJ1-3; clone_size: NA; cdr3_aa: CASTGASYTIYF; cdr3_nt: TGTGCCAGTACGGGCGCCAGTTACACCATATATTTT
cdr3_length: 14; v_call: TRBV5-1; d_call: NA; j_call: TRBJ1-2; clone_size: NA; cdr3_aa: CASSQETGESGYTF; cdr3_nt: TGCGCCAGCAGCCAAGAGACAGGCGAGAGTGGCTACACCTTC
cdr3_length: 14; v_call: TRBV9; d_call: TRBD1; j_call: TRBJ2-7; clone_size: once; cdr3_aa: CASSPGQVIYEQYF; cdr3_nt: TGTGCCAGCAGCCCCGGACAGGTGATCTACGAGCAGTACTTC
cdr3_length: 15; v_call: TRBV5-1; d_call: TRBD2; j_call: TRBJ2-7; clone_size: NA; cdr3_aa: CASSFETSGGYEQYF; cdr3_nt: TGCGCCAGCAGCTTTGAGACTAGCGGGGGGTACGAGCAGTACTTC
cdr3_length: 17; v_call: TRBV19; d_call: NA; j_call: TRBJ1-5; clone_size: NA; cdr3_aa: CASSMTSGRDSNQPQHF; cdr3_nt: TGTGCCAGTAGTATGACCTCGGGCAGGGATAGCAATCAGCCCCAGCATTTT
cdr3_length: 12; v_call: TRBV7-9; d_call: NA; j_call: TRBJ2-7; clone_size: NA; cdr3_aa: CASSGDSYEQYF; cdr3_nt: TGTGCCAGCTCGGGGGACTCCTACGAGCAGTACTTC
cdr3_length: 13; v_call: TRBV19; d_call: TRBD2; j_call: TRBJ2-7; clone_size: NA; cdr3_aa: CASSIRGGGEQYF; cdr3_nt: TGTGCCAGTAGTATACGCGGGGGTGGCGAGCAGTACTTC
cdr3_length: 15; v_call: TRBV2; d_call: TRBD1; j_call: TRBJ1-6; clone_size: NA; cdr3_aa: CASSETGGYYSPLHF; cdr3_nt: TGTGCCAGCAGTGAGACAGGGGGCTATTATTCACCCCTCCACTTT
cdr3_length: 17; v_call: TRBV2; d_call: NA; j_call: TRBJ1-3; clone_size: NA; cdr3_aa: CASSEALGGGPGNTIYF; cdr3_nt: TGTGCCAGCAGTGAAGCTTTAGGCGGGGGGCCTGGAAACACCATATATTTT
cdr3_length: 15; v_call: TRBV6-4; d_call: NA; j_call: TRBJ2-3; clone_size: NA; cdr3_aa: CASSDGGASTDTQYF; cdr3_nt: TGTGCCAGCAGTGACGGGGGGGCTAGCACAGATACGCAGTATTTT
cdr3_length: 11; v_call: TRBV14; d_call: TRBD2; j_call: TRBJ2-3; clone_size: NA; cdr3_aa: CASSPGGTQYF; cdr3_nt: TGTGCCAGCAGCCCGGGGGGGACGCAGTATTTT
cdr3_length: 15; v_call: TRBV7-9; d_call: TRBD2; j_call: TRBJ2-1; clone_size: NA; cdr3_aa: CASSLTGGGLDEQFF; cdr3_nt: TGTGCCAGCAGCTTAACTGGCGGGGGTCTAGATGAGCAGTTCTTC
cdr3_length: 13; v_call: TRBV6-5; d_call: NA; j_call: TRBJ2-2; clone_size: NA; cdr3_aa: CASKRTSAGELFF; cdr3_nt: TGTGCCAGCAAAAGAACAAGCGCCGGGGAGCTGTTTTTT
cdr3_length: 15; v_call: TRBV27; d_call: TRBD1; j_call: TRBJ1-2; clone_size: NA; cdr3_aa: CASRSPGQGNYGYTF; cdr3_nt: TGTGCCAGCAGATCCCCGGGACAGGGGAACTATGGCTACACCTTC
cdr3_length: 12; v_call: TRBV5-1; d_call: NA; j_call: TRBJ2-7; clone_size: NA; cdr3_aa: CASSLGEYEQYF; cdr3_nt: TGCGCCAGCAGCTTGGGGGAGTACGAGCAGTACTTC
cdr3_length: 12; v_call: TRBV29-1; d_call: TRBD1; j_call: TRBJ2-7; clone_size: NA; cdr3_aa: CSVGQGAYEQYF; cdr3_nt: TGCAGCGTTGGACAGGGGGCGTACGAGCAGTACTTC
cdr3_length: 12; v_call: TRBV10-2; d_call: NA; j_call: TRBJ2-1; clone_size: NA; cdr3_aa: CASSETPHEQFF; cdr3_nt: TGCGCCAGCAGTGAAACTCCCCATGAGCAGTTCTTC
cdr3_length: 15; v_call: TRBV6-1; d_call: NA; j_call: TRBJ1-5; clone_size: NA; cdr3_aa: CASRGTTFGNQPQHF; cdr3_nt: TGTGCCAGCAGAGGGACAACCTTTGGCAATCAGCCCCAGCATTTT
cdr3_length: 14; v_call: TRBV6-4; d_call: TRBD2; j_call: TRBJ2-1; clone_size: few; cdr3_aa: CASSGGGAYNEQFF; cdr3_nt: TGTGCCAGCAGTGGCGGGGGGGCCTACAATGAGCAGTTCTTC
cdr3_length: 14; v_call: TRBV15; d_call: NA; j_call: TRBJ1-5; clone_size: NA; cdr3_aa: CATSRVGGDQPQHF; cdr3_nt: TGTGCCACCAGCAGAGTAGGGGGAGATCAGCCCCAGCATTTT
cdr3_length: 16; v_call: TRBV4-1; d_call: NA; j_call: TRBJ2-4; clone_size: NA; cdr3_aa: CASSQEDQLAKNIQYF; cdr3_nt: TGCGCCAGCAGCCAAGAGGACCAGCTAGCCAAAAACATTCAGTACTTC
cdr3_length: 15; v_call: TRBV6-4; d_call: NA; j_call: TRBJ2-3; clone_size: NA; cdr3_aa: CASSQQGGGPDTQYF; cdr3_nt: TGTGCCAGCAGCCAACAGGGAGGGGGCCCAGATACGCAGTATTTT
cdr3_length: 11; v_call: TRBV6-1; d_call: NA; j_call: TRBJ2-7; clone_size: NA; cdr3_aa: CASGRAYEQYF; cdr3_nt: TGTGCCAGCGGTCGGGCCTACGAGCAGTACTTC
cdr3_length: 13; v_call: TRBV27; d_call: NA; j_call: TRBJ2-7; clone_size: NA; cdr3_aa: CASSLHGTYEQYF; cdr3_nt: TGTGCCAGCAGTTTGCACGGGACCTACGAGCAGTACTTC
cdr3_length: 14; v_call: TRBV7-3; d_call: TRBD2; j_call: TRBJ2-3; clone_size: NA; cdr3_aa: CASSLMLAGDTQYF; cdr3_nt: TGTGCCAGCAGCTTAATGCTAGCGGGAGATACGCAGTATTTT
cdr3_length: 14; v_call: TRBV18; d_call: NA; j_call: TRBJ2-3; clone_size: NA; cdr3_aa: CASSPRGFTDTQYF; cdr3_nt: TGTGCCAGCTCACCACGGGGATTCACAGATACGCAGTATTTT
cdr3_length: 14; v_call: TRBV9; d_call: TRBD2; j_call: TRBJ2-1; clone_size: NA; cdr3_aa: CASSVDGGSREQFF; cdr3_nt: TGTGCCAGCAGCGTAGACGGGGGGAGTCGTGAGCAGTTCTTC
cdr3_length: 18; v_call: TRBV7-8; d_call: NA; j_call: TRBJ2-2; clone_size: NA; cdr3_aa: CASSDPVRNFVDTGELFF; cdr3_nt: TGTGCCAGCAGCGACCCGGTACGAAATTTTGTGGACACCGGGGAGCTGTTTTTT
cdr3_length: 14; v_call: TRBV5-6; d_call: NA; j_call: TRBJ1-4; clone_size: NA; cdr3_aa: CASSLLSPNEKLFF; cdr3_nt: TGTGCCAGCAGCCTGTTGAGTCCTAATGAAAAACTGTTTTTT
cdr3_length: 13; v_call: TRBV5-1; d_call: NA; j_call: TRBJ2-7; clone_size: NA; cdr3_aa: CASSLGRTYEQYF; cdr3_nt: TGCGCCAGCAGCTTGGGACGTACCTACGAGCAGTACTTC
cdr3_length: 12; v_call: TRBV9; d_call: NA; j_call: TRBJ1-2; clone_size: NA; cdr3_aa: CASSVGNYGYTF; cdr3_nt: TGTGCCAGCAGCGTGGGCAACTATGGCTACACCTTC
cdr3_length: 15; v_call: TRBV5-1; d_call: NA; j_call: TRBJ2-3; clone_size: once; cdr3_aa: CASSLSWAGSDTQYF; cdr3_nt: TGCGCCAGCAGCTTAAGCTGGGCAGGGTCAGATACGCAGTATTTT
cdr3_length: 12; v_call: TRBV11-2; d_call: NA; j_call: TRBJ1-4; clone_size: NA; cdr3_aa: CASSATGLKLFF; cdr3_nt: TGTGCCAGCAGCGCTACAGGGCTAAAACTGTTTTTT
cdr3_length: 18; v_call: TRBV4-1; d_call: TRBD2; j_call: TRBJ2-5; clone_size: NA; cdr3_aa: CASSQTLQSSGGYETQYF; cdr3_nt: TGCGCCAGCAGCCAGACGCTCCAGAGTAGCGGGGGGTATGAGACCCAGTACTTC
cdr3_length: 15; v_call: TRBV10-3; d_call: NA; j_call: TRBJ2-5; clone_size: NA; cdr3_aa: CAISESRMAQETQYF; cdr3_nt: TGTGCCATCAGTGAGTCGCGTATGGCCCAAGAGACCCAGTACTTC
cdr3_length: 16; v_call: TRBV5-1; d_call: TRBD2; j_call: TRBJ2-3; clone_size: NA; cdr3_aa: CASSTTSGGLTDTQYF; cdr3_nt: TGCGCCAGCAGCACCACTAGCGGGGGCCTCACAGATACGCAGTATTTT
cdr3_length: 15; v_call: TRBV2; d_call: NA; j_call: TRBJ2-2; clone_size: NA; cdr3_aa: CASSGFGSGTGELFF; cdr3_nt: TGTGCCAGCAGTGGGTTCGGGTCCGGCACCGGGGAGCTGTTTTTT
cdr3_length: 15; v_call: TRBV6-1; d_call: NA; j_call: TRBJ2-7; clone_size: few; cdr3_aa: CASTEPGLIRPPQYF; cdr3_nt: TGTGCCAGCACCGAGCCGGGACTCATAAGACCACCGCAGTACTTC
cdr3_length: 13; v_call: TRBV10-3; d_call: TRBD2; j_call: TRBJ2-1; clone_size: NA; cdr3_aa: CAISDGGAGEQFF; cdr3_nt: TGTGCCATCAGTGACGGGGGGGCCGGTGAGCAGTTCTTC
cdr3_length: 15; v_call: TRBV2; d_call: NA; j_call: TRBJ2-7; clone_size: NA; cdr3_aa: CASSDGRSTVYEQYF; cdr3_nt: TGTGCCAGCAGTGATGGCAGATCGACCGTCTACGAGCAGTACTTC
cdr3_length: 14; v_call: TRBV10-3; d_call: NA; j_call: TRBJ1-5; clone_size: NA; cdr3_aa: CAISESLGGQPQHF; cdr3_nt: TGTGCCATCAGTGAGTCTCTGGGTGGGCAGCCCCAGCATTTT
cdr3_length: 11; v_call: TRBV23-1; d_call: NA; j_call: TRBJ2-7; clone_size: NA; cdr3_aa: CASSLSYEQYF; cdr3_nt: TGCGCCAGCAGTCTTTCCTACGAGCAGTACTTC
cdr3_length: 13; v_call: TRBV5-6; d_call: NA; j_call: TRBJ2-5; clone_size: NA; cdr3_aa: CASSSTSYATQYF; cdr3_nt: TGTGCCAGCAGCTCGACTAGTTACGCGACCCAGTACTTC
cdr3_length: 15; v_call: TRBV5-4; d_call: TRBD1; j_call: TRBJ1-3; clone_size: NA; cdr3_aa: CASSLKTGAGNTIYF; cdr3_nt: TGTGCCAGCAGCCTAAAGACAGGGGCCGGAAACACCATATATTTT
cdr3_length: 14; v_call: TRBV5-4; d_call: NA; j_call: TRBJ2-7; clone_size: NA; cdr3_aa: CASSPGLTTYEQYF; cdr3_nt: TGTGCCAGCAGCCCCGGACTGACGACCTACGAGCAGTACTTC
cdr3_length: 13; v_call: TRBV6-1; d_call: NA; j_call: TRBJ1-6; clone_size: NA; cdr3_aa: CASEEGFGSPLHF; cdr3_nt: TGTGCCAGCGAGGAGGGGTTCGGGTCACCCCTCCACTTT
cdr3_length: 15; v_call: TRBV4-1; d_call: NA; j_call: TRBJ2-1; clone_size: NA; cdr3_aa: CASSQGSGGRDEQFF; cdr3_nt: TGCGCCAGCAGCCAAGGTTCGGGGGGCCGAGATGAGCAGTTCTTC
cdr3_length: 14; v_call: TRBV18; d_call: TRBD1; j_call: TRBJ1-3; clone_size: NA; cdr3_aa: CASSRQGAGNTIYF; cdr3_nt: TGTGCCAGCTCACGACAGGGAGCTGGAAACACCATATATTTT
cdr3_length: 16; v_call: TRBV7-9; d_call: NA; j_call: TRBJ2-7; clone_size: NA; cdr3_aa: CASSSTQLEATYEQYF; cdr3_nt: TGTGCCAGCAGCTCGACCCAACTAGAGGCCACCTACGAGCAGTACTTC
cdr3_length: 14; v_call: TRBV5-1; d_call: NA; j_call: TRBJ2-7; clone_size: NA; cdr3_aa: CASSLRGDPYEQYF; cdr3_nt: TGCGCCAGCAGCTTGAGAGGTGACCCCTACGAGCAGTACTTC
cdr3_length: 15; v_call: TRBV5-4; d_call: NA; j_call: TRBJ2-5; clone_size: NA; cdr3_aa: CASSLWSGDQETQYF; cdr3_nt: TGTGCCAGCAGCTTGTGGTCCGGGGACCAAGAGACCCAGTACTTC
cdr3_length: 15; v_call: TRBV7-9; d_call: TRBD1; j_call: TRBJ2-5; clone_size: NA; cdr3_aa: CASSQVGQGLETQYF; cdr3_nt: TGTGCCAGCAGCCAAGTGGGACAGGGGTTAGAGACCCAGTACTTC